This is a list of T cell receptor beta chains from one sample in a study of metastatic and nonmetastatic thyroid tumors. From the PCR reads, TCRdb re-called clones with MiXCR. The sample includes tens of thousands of clones, 25% to 35% seen only once; the top ten take more than 25%. Material for sequencing was blood. The receptor source for this set is a female donor with papillary thyroid cancer or a benign thyroid nodule (not recorded which). Some clones in this sample may be carry-over from other donors' samples. The CDR3 runs from the conserved cysteine through the conserved F or W. D genes are given only for firm matches. Not all rows give a size; the values are once, few, many and, for expanded clones, a class.

TGTGCCAGCAGTTTATGGGATACGGGGCCTGCGGGTACGCAGTATTTT,CASSLWDTGPAGTQYF,TRBJ2-3,TRBV28,-,many
TGTGCCAGTAGTCCCCTTTTAGGGACAAGCCTAAATCAGCCCCAGCATTTT,CASSPLLGTSLNQPQHF,TRBJ1-5,TRBV19,-,many
TGTGCCAGCAGTCCACGTCGAAGACGGACTAGCGGGAATGACACCGGGGAGCTGTTTTTT,CASSPRRRRTSGNDTGELFF,TRBJ2-2,TRBV3-2,-,many
TGTGCCAGCAGTGAGAAATTGGGACTAGCGATTTCCGATACGCAGTATTTT,CASSEKLGLAISDTQYF,TRBJ2-3,TRBV2,TRBD2,-
TGTGCCAGCGGGGGACTATCTCTGTACGAGCAGTACTTC,CASGGLSLYEQYF,TRBJ2-7,TRBV9,TRBD2,-
TGTGCCAGCAGTTCACACCCTGTGGCTGAAGCTTTCTTT,CASSSHPVAEAFF,TRBJ1-1,TRBV6-1,-,many
TGCGCCAGCAGCCGAGACGGACAGGGAGGCACCGGGGAGCTGTTTTTT,CASSRDGQGGTGELFF,TRBJ2-2,TRBV5-1,TRBD1,once
TGTGCCAGCAGCTTAATGGGGACAGGGGCTGGGGCCAACGTCCTGACTTTC,CASSLMGTGAGANVLTF,TRBJ2-6,TRBV7-8,TRBD1,many
TGTGCCAGCTCACCAAGCAACGACCGCACAGATACGCAGTATTTT,CASSPSNDRTDTQYF,TRBJ2-3,TRBV18,-,once
TGTGCCAGCAGTCGGACTAGCGGGAGAGGGGGGACGGGAACAAACATGAACATTCAGTACTTC,CASSRTSGRGGTGTNMNIQYF,TRBJ2-4,TRBV7-2,TRBD2,many
TGCAGTGCGGACGTCAATGAGCAGTTCTTC,CSADVNEQFF,TRBJ2-1,TRBV20-1,-,many
TGTGCCAGCAAGGAGGGGGTCGGCCAGGGGGGTTCCGAGCAGTACTTC,CASKEGVGQGGSEQYF,TRBJ2-7,TRBV6-1,-,many
TGTGCCAGTATCGCGGGACAGCTATTCTACGAGCAGTACTTC,CASIAGQLFYEQYF,TRBJ2-7,TRBV19,-,-
TGCTCCAGCATCCTGGAGGGGGCCCCAGATACGCAGTATTTT,CSSILEGAPDTQYF,TRBJ2-3,TRBV5-1,-,-
TGCGCCAGCAGCTCACTGGTTGAGGGACAGGGAGCCTACGAGCAGTACTTC,CASSSLVEGQGAYEQYF,TRBJ2-7,TRBV5-1,TRBD1,once
TGCGCCAGCAGCGCGGGCAAACCGGGGACCAGAGGAGAGCAGTTCTTC,CASSAGKPGTRGEQFF,TRBJ2-1,TRBV5-1,-,many
TGTGCCAGCAGTTCCCGGTCCCCTCCCTATGGCTACACCTTC,CASSSRSPPYGYTF,TRBJ1-2,TRBV28,-,medium-sized
TGTGCCAGCAGCCACCGACTAGCCATACATTACAATGAGCAGTTCTTC,CASSHRLAIHYNEQFF,TRBJ2-1,TRBV11-2,TRBD2,-
TGTGCCAGCAGACAGTTCTCTGGGGCCAACGTCCTGACTTTC,CASRQFSGANVLTF,TRBJ2-6,TRBV2,-,many
TGTGCCACGAGCAGAGGGCACGGTAGGGAGCTGTTTTTT,CATSRGHGRELFF,TRBJ2-2,TRBV15,-,-
TGTGCCAGCAGTTACGGACAGGGTTGGGCCTACGAGCAGTACTTC,CASSYGQGWAYEQYF,TRBJ2-7,TRBV6-5,TRBD1,few
TGTGCCAGCAGTTACAGGACTAGCGCGAACACCGGGGAGCTGTTTTTT,CASSYRTSANTGELFF,TRBJ2-2,TRBV6-5,TRBD2,-
TGTGCCTGGAGTGCCTGGGGCGACACTGAAGCTTTCTTT,CAWSAWGDTEAFF,TRBJ1-1,TRBV30,-,large
TGTGCCTGGAGTGCCCAAGGACTCATTAGCAATCAGCCCCAGCATTTT,CAWSAQGLISNQPQHF,TRBJ1-5,TRBV30,-,many
TGTGCCAGCAGTTTATATCCGGGGTCTTCCTACGAGCAGTACTTC,CASSLYPGSSYEQYF,TRBJ2-7,TRBV27,-,-
TGTGCCAGCAGTTACTCGAATATCTACGAGCAGTACTTC,CASSYSNIYEQYF,TRBJ2-7,TRBV6-2/TRBV6-3,-,-
TGTGCCAGCAGTGACCGACGGGGACAGGTGGTTCAGGGGGGCACCGGGGAGCTTTTTTTT,CASSDRRGQVVQGGTGELFF,TRBJ2-2,TRBV6-4,TRBD1,-
TGTGCCAGTAGTATGGGGGTGGGTGGAAACACCATATATTTT,CASSMGVGGNTIYF,TRBJ1-3,TRBV19,-,many
TGTGCCAGCAGTGAAGAAAGAGCGAGGAGCTCCTACAATGAGCAGTTCTTC,CASSEERARSSYNEQFF,TRBJ2-1,TRBV6-1,-,many
TGTGCCTGGAGTCGACAGGGGGAGACCCCCTATGGCTACACCTTC,CAWSRQGETPYGYTF,TRBJ1-2,TRBV30,TRBD1,few
TGTGCCACCAGTGATTTGGGCAGGGAGGGCTACACCTTC,CATSDLGREGYTF,TRBJ1-2,TRBV24-1,-,many
TGTGCCCAGAAGGTGAACACTGAAGCTATCTTT,CAQKVNTEAIF,TRBJ1-1,TRBV30,-,-
TGCGCCAGCAGCTTGTCCAGGACCAGCGGGACCTTGGAGGAGCAGTACTTC,CASSLSRTSGTLEEQYF,TRBJ2-7,TRBV5-1,TRBD2,-
TGCGCCAGCAGCTTGGGTACGGGAGGAAACACCATATATTTT,CASSLGTGGNTIYF,TRBJ1-3,TRBV5-1,-,many
TGTGCCAGCAGTCCAATCAGGGAAATGGGGCATCAGCCCCAGCATTTT,CASSPIREMGHQPQHF,TRBJ1-5,TRBV6-1,-,many
TGTGCCATCAGTGAAGGGGGACAGGGTGATCAGCCCCAGCATTTT,CAISEGGQGDQPQHF,TRBJ1-5,TRBV10-3,TRBD1,many
TGTGCCAGCAGGATCACCTACGAGCAGTACTTC,CASRITYEQYF,TRBJ2-7,TRBV7-2,-,-
TGCAGCGTTGTGGACGGCCGCTACGAGCAGTACTTC,CSVVDGRYEQYF,TRBJ2-7,TRBV29-1,-,many
TGCAGTGCGCCAGAGGCCGCAGGGCGGGAGCAAGAGACCCAGTACTTC,CSAPEAAGREQETQYF,TRBJ2-5,TRBV20-1,TRBD2,once
TGCAGCGTGGGACTAGCGGGAGGTCATGAGCAGTTCTTC,CSVGLAGGHEQFF,TRBJ2-1,TRBV29-1,TRBD2,many
TGTGCCAGCAGTTACCCCTCAGTGGCGGGGGAGGGCGATGAGCAGTTCTTC,CASSYPSVAGEGDEQFF,TRBJ2-1,TRBV6-2/TRBV6-3,TRBD2,medium-sized
TGTGCCAGCAGCCACATGGTCGGGGGCCCCGGGGAGCTGTTTTTT,CASSHMVGGPGELFF,TRBJ2-2,TRBV7-3,-,-
TGTGCCAGCAGCTTACAGGGTAGAGATGAAAAACTGTTTTTT,CASSLQGRDEKLFF,TRBJ1-4,TRBV5-4,-,many
TGTGCCAGCAGCCAAGTTGCGGGACAGAGCTATGGCTACACCTTC,CASSQVAGQSYGYTF,TRBJ1-2,TRBV14,TRBD1,-
TGTGCCTGGACCACAGGGGTAAACACTGAAGCTTTCTTT,CAWTTGVNTEAFF,TRBJ1-1,TRBV30,TRBD1,-
TGTGCCAGCAGCGGGCGGACTAGCGGGAGTGCCGGGGAGCTGTTTTTT,CASSGRTSGSAGELFF,TRBJ2-2,TRBV5-6,TRBD2,many
TGCAGTGCTAGAGCTGCTTTAGCGAGCAATGAGCAGTTCTTC,CSARAALASNEQFF,TRBJ2-1,TRBV20-1,-,-
TGTGCCTGGAGGACTTCCGGGGCCAACGTCCTGACTTTC,CAWRTSGANVLTF,TRBJ2-6,TRBV30,-,-
TGTGCCAGCAGTTACTCCAGACTAGCGGGAGGGCTAGGCGAGCAGTACTTC,CASSYSRLAGGLGEQYF,TRBJ2-7,TRBV6-2/TRBV6-3,TRBD2,many
TGCAGTGCATACCCGGGGAGTGGCTTCTCTGGAAACACCATATATTTT,CSAYPGSGFSGNTIYF,TRBJ1-3,TRBV20-1,-,many
TGTGCCAGCAGCCAACCCCTGGCGGGAGAATCAGAGACCCAGTACTTC,CASSQPLAGESETQYF,TRBJ2-5,TRBV3-1,TRBD2,-
TGCAGCGTTGAGTCCGGCAACACGGAAGATTTCTTT,CSVESGNTEDFF,TRBJ1-1,TRBV29-1,-,-
TGTGCCAGCTCACCACCGGTGGGCTCCGGGCTGGGTGAAGCTTTCTTT,CASSPPVGSGLGEAFF,TRBJ1-1,TRBV18,-,many
TGTGCCACCAGCAGCAACAGGGTGGAAAAACTGTTTTTT,CATSSNRVEKLFF,TRBJ1-4,TRBV15,-,many
TGCAGTGCTAAATATGGGTCCCGAGGCACTGAAGCTTTCTTT,CSAKYGSRGTEAFF,TRBJ1-1,TRBV20-1,-,-
TGTGCCAGCAGTGAGGGTCGTGGAAATAGCAATCAGCCCCAGCATTTT,CASSEGRGNSNQPQHF,TRBJ1-5,TRBV2,-,-
TGCAGCGTTGATAGTATCGGGTCAGGGGACTATGGCTACACCTTC,CSVDSIGSGDYGYTF,TRBJ1-2,TRBV29-1,-,many
TGTGCCAGCAGCTTAACGCCTAGCTCCTACAATGAGCAGTTCTTC,CASSLTPSSYNEQFF,TRBJ2-1,TRBV9,-,-
TGTGCCAGCAGCCACGCCAGGACATTGACCTACGAGCAGTGCTTC,CASSHARTLTYEQCF,TRBJ2-7,TRBV6-1,-,-